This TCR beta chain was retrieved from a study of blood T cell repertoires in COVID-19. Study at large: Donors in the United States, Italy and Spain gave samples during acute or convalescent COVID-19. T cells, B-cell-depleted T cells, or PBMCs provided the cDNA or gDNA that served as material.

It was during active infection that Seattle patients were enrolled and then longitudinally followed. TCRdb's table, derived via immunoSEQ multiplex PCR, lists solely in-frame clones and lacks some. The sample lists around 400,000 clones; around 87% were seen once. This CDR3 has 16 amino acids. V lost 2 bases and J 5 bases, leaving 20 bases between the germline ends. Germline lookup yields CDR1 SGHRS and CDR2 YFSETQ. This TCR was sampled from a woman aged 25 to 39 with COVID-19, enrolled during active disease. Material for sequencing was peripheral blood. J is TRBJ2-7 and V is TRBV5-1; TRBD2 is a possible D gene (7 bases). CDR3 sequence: CASSLQPRGPPHEQYF. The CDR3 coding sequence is TGCGCCAGCAGCTTACAGCCGCGGGGGCCCCCCCACGAGCAGTACTTC.